This TCR beta chain was identified in a study of cytomegalovirus exposure and HLA in healthy donors. Study-wide background: HLA-typed donors contributed 65 million to 95 million unique TCRs, which were held in an early data release. Study observations and caveats: The classifier, whose performance was assessed in both the original and validation cohorts, reportedly diagnosed cytomegalovirus status with high specificity and sensitivity. The study flagged some 170 TCR beta chains as cytomegalovirus-associated.

A multiplex PCR was run with 60 Vbeta primers and 13 Jbeta primers. This table comes from immunoSEQ multiplex PCR, and its TCRdb copy is limited to in-frame clones, with some not included. Among 150,000 to 200,000 clones, about two thirds were seen once, and the ten largest hold under 3.5%. About this clone: The antigen is undetermined.

V lost 4 bases, J lost 3 bases, and 6 bases stayed unmatched. CDR1 and CDR2 (germline): SGHKS, YYEKEE (reference sequence). The CDR3 runs to 15 residues. The chain employs TRBV5-5 and TRBJ2-5; TRBD2 matches 10 bases. The sample comprised PBMCs. This TCR was sampled from a woman aged 25 to 39 in good health and CMV-seronegative. CDR3 in DNA: TGTGCCAGCAGCCCTAGCGGGAGTGGAAAAGAGACCCAGTACTTC. Its protein is CASSPSGSGKETQYF.